This is a list of T cell receptor beta chains from one sample in a study of OX40 agonist ivuxolimab in advanced cancers. Using immunoSEQ multiplex PCR, the repertoire was profiled, and TCRdb retains in-frame clones only, with some absent. The sample lists 30,000 to 45,000 clones, 88% seen once, with less than 5% in the top ten. The specimen comprised CD4+ or CD8+ T cells sorted from blood, sampled in a trial of the OX40 agonist ivuxolimab. The source of these receptors is an adult with an advanced solid tumor such as melanoma, head and neck, liver or kidney cancer. CDR3s include the opening cysteine and the closing phenylalanine or tryptophan. A D gene is named only where the DNA matches it firmly. Expanded clones are given a class, and other clones once, few, many or no size at all.

D gene,V gene,J gene,clone size,CDR3 protein,CDR3 DNA
-,TRBV6-5,TRBJ1-6,-,CASSPHNSPLHF,TGTGCCAGCAGTCCTCATAATTCACCCCTCCACTTT
-,TRBV18,TRBJ1-2,few,CASSTQTGWHGYTF,TGTGCCAGCTCAACTCAGACAGGTTGGCATGGCTACACCTTC
-,TRBV7-9,TRBJ2-7,-,CASSPGGWETSSYEQYF,TGTGCCAGCAGCCCCGGCGGGTGGGAAACTAGCTCCTACGAGCAGTACTTC
-,TRBV7-2,TRBJ1-4,-,CASSLTSLLSELFF,TGTGCCAGCAGCTTAACGTCTCTCCTATCGGAACTGTTTTTT
-,TRBV30,TRBJ2-7,-,CAWDYGSSYEQYF,TGTGCCTGGGATTACGGGTCCTCCTACGAGCAGTACTTC
-,TRBV9,TRBJ2-2,-,CASRTGANTGELFF,TGTGCCAGCAGAACAGGAGCGAACACCGGGGAGCTGTTTTTT
-,TRBV6-1,TRBJ2-1,-,CASSDASTGFNEQFF,TGTGCCAGCAGTGATGCATCGACTGGGTTCAATGAGCAGTTCTTC
-,TRBV5-1,TRBJ2-3,-,CASSGTGQGHTDTQYF,TGCGCCAGCAGCGGTACCGGCCAGGGCCACACAGATACGCAGTATTTT
-,TRBV5-1,TRBJ1-1,-,CASSSDSTNTEAFF,TGCGCCAGCAGCTCGGACAGCACGAACACTGAAGCTTTCTTT
-,TRBV27,TRBJ1-1,-,CASSLWGRRDNTEAFF,TGTGCCAGCAGTTTGTGGGGGCGGAGGGATAACACTGAAGCTTTCTTT
-,TRBV18,TRBJ2-5,-,CASSPWAQETQYF,TGTGCCAGCTCACCATGGGCCCAAGAGACCCAGTACTTC
TRBD2,TRBV7-2,TRBJ2-7,-,CASSFVPRGGYEQYF,TGTGCCAGCAGCTTCGTACCCCGCGGGGGCTACGAGCAGTACTTC
TRBD1,TRBV25-1,TRBJ2-3,-,CASSRDRVNLADTQYF,TGTGCCAGCAGTAGGGACAGGGTAAATCTGGCAGATACGCAGTATTTT
-,TRBV28,TRBJ1-3,-,CASSSLGGGNTIYF,TGTGCCAGCAGTTCTCTGGGTGGCGGAAACACCATATATTTT
TRBD1,TRBV6-6,TRBJ2-5,once,CASSQPPGQKEETQYF,TGTGCCAGCAGTCAACCACCGGGACAGAAAGAAGAGACCCAGTACTTC
-,TRBV28,TRBJ2-3,-,CASSYGVQETQYF,TGTGCCAGCAGTTACGGGGTGCAGGAGACGCAGTATTTT
-,TRBV11-1,TRBJ2-5,-,CASSKAGMQETQYF,TGTGCCAGCAGCAAAGCAGGGATGCAAGAGACCCAGTACTTC
TRBD2,TRBV7-2,TRBJ2-2,-,CASSLATGTSGRGIAGELFF,TGTGCCAGCAGCTTAGCAACAGGGACTAGCGGGAGGGGCATAGCCGGGGAGCTGTTTTTT
-,TRBV11-3,TRBJ2-3,few,CASSLDHADTQYF,TGTGCCAGCAGCTTAGACCACGCAGATACGCAGTATTTT
TRBD2,TRBV30,TRBJ2-3,-,CAWSHRTRAADTQYF,TGTGCCTGGAGCCACCGGACTAGGGCGGCAGATACGCAGTATTTT
-,TRBV10-3,TRBJ2-5,-,CAISEAREALQVRQETQYF,TGTGCCATCAGTGAGGCTAGGGAGGCCCTTCAAGTCCGGCAAGAGACCCAGTACTTC
TRBD2,TRBV5-3,TRBJ2-3,-,CARSSDPAGGPSDSTDTQYF,TGTGCCAGAAGCTCGGACCCAGCGGGAGGGCCTTCCGACAGCACAGATACGCAGTATTTT
TRBD2,TRBV18,TRBJ2-1,-,CASSPSWGSGRSDEQFF,TGTGCCAGCTCACCCTCTTGGGGAAGCGGGAGATCGGATGAGCAGTTCTTC
-,TRBV28,TRBJ2-7,-,CASRTSSGPLNEQYF,TGTGCCAGCAGGACCTCGTCGGGACCCCTAAACGAGCAGTACTTC
-,TRBV27,TRBJ2-1,-,CASSPERVGNEQFF,TGTGCCAGCAGTCCGGAACGGGTAGGCAATGAGCAGTTCTTC
TRBD1,TRBV5-6,TRBJ1-6,-,CASSSRDRGPRHNSPLHF,TGTGCCAGCAGCTCCCGGGACAGGGGGCCCAGACATAATTCACCCCTCCACTTT
-,TRBV2,TRBJ1-1,-,CASSTQQGHTEAFF,TGTGCCAGCAGTACACAGCAGGGGCACACTGAAGCTTTCTTT
-,TRBV9,TRBJ2-7,once,CASSVSPLYEQYF,TGTGCCAGCAGCGTTTCCCCGCTCTACGAGCAGTACTTC
-,TRBV5-1,TRBJ2-7,-,CASSLAGIAVNEQYF,TGCGCCAGCAGCTTGGCAGGGATCGCTGTCAACGAGCAGTACTTC
-,TRBV29-1,TRBJ2-5,once,CSVVRETQYF,TGCAGCGTTGTTCGTGAGACCCAGTACTTC
TRBD1,TRBV2,TRBJ1-4,-,CASILQGVREKLFF,TGTGCCAGCATACTCCAGGGGGTTCGTGAAAAACTGTTTTTT
-,TRBV6-1,TRBJ2-3,-,CASTGLWADTQYF,TGTGCCAGCACGGGCCTGTGGGCAGATACGCAGTATTTT
TRBD1,TRBV18,TRBJ2-5,-,CATGQGLKETQYF,TGTGCCACGGGACAGGGCCTGAAGGAGACCCAGTACTTC
-,TRBV10-3,TRBJ1-1,-,CAISESYQGNTEAFF,TGTGCCATCAGTGAGTCGTATCAGGGGAACACTGAAGCTTTCTTT
-,TRBV7-2,TRBJ2-5,-,CASSFRLETQYF,TGTGCCAGCAGCTTTAGGTTAGAGACCCAGTACTTC
-,TRBV11-2,TRBJ2-2,-,CASRKGLRTGELFF,TGTGCCAGCAGGAAGGGACTTCGCACCGGGGAGCTGTTTTTT
-,TRBV30,TRBJ2-6,-,CAWGRGVSNPGANVLTF,TGTGCCTGGGGTAGGGGGGTGTCTAACCCTGGGGCCAACGTCCTGACTTTC
-,TRBV27,TRBJ2-7,-,CASSPTGYLGEQYF,TGTGCCAGCAGTCCGACCGGGTACCTGGGGGAGCAGTACTTC
TRBD1,TRBV6-6,TRBJ2-1,-,CASSSTGYEQFF,TGTGCCAGCAGTTCGACAGGGTATGAGCAGTTCTTC
TRBD2,TRBV2,TRBJ2-1,-,CASRKTSGSPNEQFF,TGTGCCAGCAGGAAGACTAGCGGGAGCCCAAATGAGCAGTTCTTC
TRBD1,TRBV27,TRBJ2-1,once,CASSRRGGYYNEQFF,TGTGCCAGCAGTCGCCGAGGGGGCTACTACAATGAGCAGTTCTTC
TRBD1,TRBV6-1,TRBJ2-7,-,CASRITTGGFYEQYF,TGTGCCAGCAGAATCACAACAGGGGGATTCTACGAGCAGTACTTC
TRBD2,TRBV15,TRBJ2-1,-,CATSRVGRSGGMDEQFF,TGTGCCACCAGCAGAGTAGGGAGGAGCGGGGGGATGGACGAGCAGTTCTTC
-,TRBV5-1,TRBJ1-2,-,CASRDTSNYGYTF,TGCGCCAGCAGGGACACCTCTAACTATGGCTACACCTTC
TRBD2,TRBV5-4,TRBJ2-2,-,CASSLPSGSPGELFF,TGTGCCAGCAGCTTGCCTAGCGGGAGTCCCGGGGAGCTGTTTTTT
TRBD1,TRBV5-1,TRBJ2-3,-,CASSPTTGTAYTDTQYF,TGCGCCAGCAGCCCCACCACCGGGACAGCATACACAGATACGCAGTATTTT
-,TRBV11-2,TRBJ2-3,-,CASSLSPSFGYSRDTQYF,TGTGCCAGCAGCTTATCCCCGTCATTTGGATACTCTCGAGATACGCAGTATTTT